The entry that follows covers one T cell receptor (beta chain) sequence. What it binds is not known. This specimen comes from a study of T cells in Graves' hyperthyroidism and ophthalmopathy. Study-level results: A model built on 13 V-J features separated ophthalmopathy from stable hyperthyroidism. A median around six months before onset, the model predicted ophthalmopathy.

RNA transcripts gave rise to amplified TCR beta CDR3 regions. When the TCR CDR3 underwent first-round RT-PCR, the HTBI primer set was used. MiXCR was run by TCRdb on the multiplex PCR reads, yielding one entry per CDR3 protein. Among about 620,000 distinct CDR3 sequences listed, roughly 15% were seen once. Each diagnosis was grounded in clinical symptoms, serum thyroxine and TRAb, thyroid ultrasound, and orbital computed tomography. The source is a woman in her 30s with Graves' hyperthyroidism. Sequenced material: blood.

CDR3 coding DNA: TGTGCCAGCAGCCACACAGGGGAAATCCGAACCGGGGAGCTGTTTTTT. Translating gives CASSHTGEIRTGELFF. V is TRBV6-2 or TRBV6-3 and J is TRBJ2-2; 7 bases align to TRBD1. Germline loops: CDR1 MNHEY, CDR2 SVGEGT. V shed 6 bases and J 5 bases; nucleotides not matched to a gene: 12. CDR3 length: 16 amino acids.